One T cell receptor (beta chain) is described in this entry. Its antigen is as yet unknown. Primed by a sample-barcoded 5' primer and a J-beta primer mix, a second PCR proceeded for about 6 to 12 cycles. One entry per CDR3 protein, called by TCRdb with MiXCR from the 5' RACE reads. The data contain 730,000 or so distinct CDR3 sequences, over 40% of them singletons. This sample stems from a study of blood T cells in healthy people across ages. The CDR3 is 13 residues long. The V end was cut by 5 bases, the J end by 14 bases, with 20 bases between. Germline CDR1 is SEHNR and CDR2 is FQNEAQ (reference sequence). General observations from the study: With naive T cell percentage, TCR beta diversity showed a strong correlation.

Sequencing used blood. This receptor was obtained from a man of 80 years or more in good health. V is TRBV7-9 and J is TRBJ2-3; unclear D gene. The CDR3 loop is CASSLHSLIEPYF. CDR3 in DNA: TGTGCCAGCAGCCTACATAGCTTGATCGAGCCGTATTTT.